Listed below are T cell receptor beta chains from one sample, sequenced in a study of long-term antiretroviral therapy in people with HIV. The table came from immunoSEQ multiplex PCR; TCRdb's copy has only in-frame clones and leaves some out. The data hold roughly 34,000 clones, with about 76% observed a single time. The sample was unsorted PBMCs, taken 1.9 years after starting antiretroviral therapy. The receptors originated from a man younger than 35 with HIV. Each CDR3 is given without its conserved first and last residue.

v_gene,j_gene,CDR3aa
TRBV5-1,TRBJ2-5,ATTKTGAQETQY
TRBV7-8,TRBJ1-2,ASSQGVAFMDYT
TRBV2,TRBJ2-2,ASSVQQTNTGELF
TRBV28,TRBJ1-6,ASSLYSSYNSPLH
TRBV14,TRBJ2-1,ASSQGHLYNEQF
TRBV25-1,TRBJ1-4,ASSSPGTGEKLF
TRBV5-1,TRBJ2-5,ASSLAGTGQETQY
TRBV27,TRBJ1-1,ASSFSTAYTEAF
TRBV13,TRBJ1-1,ASSLTDWLGTEAF
TRBV28,TRBJ1-3,ASRPDATGNTIY
TRBV2,TRBJ1-3,ASTLDRNTIY
TRBV5-1,TRBJ1-2,ASSPDRNNYGYT
TRBV2,TRBJ2-2,ASRQFTGELF
TRBV19,TRBJ1-5,ASSMGQAQPQH
TRBV10-3,TRBJ1-1,AITLDLYTEAF
TRBV5-6,TRBJ2-7,ASSRILAGNYEQY
TRBV30,TRBJ2-3,AWSVRASGGAGTQY
TRBV7-9,TRBJ2-2,ASSPEAGELF
TRBV7-8,TRBJ1-1,ASSFYIGTEAF
TRBV29-1,TRBJ2-3,SVWTSGGASDTQY
TRBV5-1,TRBJ2-3,ASSLTGSTDTQY
TRBV14,TRBJ2-1,ASSQISGLNEQF
TRBV6-1,TRBJ1-2,ASSVQGDYGYT
TRBV6-6,TRBJ1-1,ASNERGVATEAF
TRBV5-4,TRBJ2-1,ASLKDRGPGNEQF
TRBV5-1,TRBJ1-1,ASSLGPNTEAF
TRBV5-5,TRBJ1-2,ASSVETGGGYT
TRBV6-6,TRBJ2-1,ASSYSRVYNEQF
TRBV19,TRBJ2-5,ASSKDRVQETQY
TRBV27,TRBJ2-1,ASSFWTSGGNEQF
TRBV9,TRBJ2-1,ASSVGSTTVTGKQF
TRBV29-1,TRBJ2-5,SVETPDETQY
TRBV18,TRBJ1-2,ASSPGDRLYGYT
TRBV2,TRBJ2-3,ASSEALVPESSSTDTQY
TRBV7-6,TRBJ1-2,ASSLDGVGSRGYT
TRBV5-1,TRBJ1-2,ASREDRGLTNYGYT
TRBV18,TRBJ2-1,ASSPLDRAQGEQF
TRBV7-7,TRBJ1-2,ASRTLQGSYGYT
TRBV10-2,TRBJ1-1,ASSRTGGDDLGAF
TRBV7-8,TRBJ2-5,ASSSDGRQETQY
TRBV5-1,TRBJ2-7,ASSGHYEQY
TRBV6-6,TRBJ1-2,ASSSVNYGYT
TRBV25-1,TRBJ1-2,ASSEEGPYGYT
TRBV6-5,TRBJ2-7,ASSHRGSAHVEQY
TRBV5-1,TRBJ2-6,ASSQQSSGANVLT
TRBV10-2,TRBJ2-3,ASSERTATFTDTQY
TRBV9,TRBJ2-1,ASSVAGLAGGSSYNEQF
TRBV19,TRBJ1-5,ASSIVGATGVQPQH
TRBV5-1,TRBJ2-5,ASSWTGGGETQY
TRBV5-6,TRBJ2-6,ASSLERGSGANVLT
TRBV7-8,TRBJ1-2,ASSLAQQGGFGYT
TRBV4-1,TRBJ1-2,ASSQLPGQGALGYT
TRBV27,TRBJ2-2,ASRRTSGRNTGELF
TRBV30,TRBJ1-2,AWSRDSDNYGYT
TRBV4-1,TRBJ2-4,ASSQGRQGNIQY
TRBV5-1,TRBJ1-4,ASRGTDRNEKLF
TRBV4-1,TRBJ2-7,ASSQDRGDPYEQY
TRBV27,TRBJ2-7,ASSSRDTTYEQY
TRBV5-1,TRBJ2-5,ASSFSSGQGETQY
TRBV7-9,TRBJ1-2,ASSFRDSLGYT